These 32 T cell receptor beta chains originate from one sample sequenced in a study of shared clonotypes between healthy human individuals. Profiled with immunoSEQ multiplex PCR; TCRdb holds only in-frame clones, not every one. The table records around 750,000 clones, around two thirds of them present only once. The specimen sequenced was memory CD4+ T cells sorted from blood. The subset denotes: CD45RA-negative fraction. The receptor source for this set is a woman younger than 45 in good health.

The J gene is TRBJ2-5, the V gene TRBV28, with D perhaps matching TRBD1 (6 bases). CDR3 length: 11 amino acids. V was pared by 10 bases and J by 11 bases, with 17 bases between. Germline CDR1 MDHEN, CDR2 SYDVKM. The CDR3 DNA follows: TGTGCCACCCGGACAGCCTGGGCGCAGTACTTC. Its protein product is CATRTAWAQYF.

The gene calls are TRBV6-6 and TRBJ1-1; D is unclear. Germline V gives CDR1 MNHNY, CDR2 SVGAGI (reference sequence). Trimming cost V 7 bases and J 0 bases, with 9 bases left between them. This CDR3 spans 13 amino acids. This chain's CDR3 is CASIPTVNTEAFF. CDR3 bases: TGTGCCAGCATTCCGACCGTGAACACTGAAGCTTTCTTT.

As to this clone: An end of the junction does not agree with germline; a read error may underlie this. The V and J genes are TRBV5-4 and TRBJ2-7; D might be TRBD2 (5 bases). CDR1 and CDR2 (germline): SGHNT, YYREEE (reference sequence). The CDR3 runs to 14 residues. CDR3 residues: CASSSGSVPGFVVF. The CDR3 bases are TGTGCCAGCAGCTCTGGGTCGGTGCCGGGGTTTGTAGTCTTC.

This clone was seen at least ten times. Other DNA sequences in this sample translate to the same CDR3. The chain has TRBV19 and TRBJ1-5; D not certain. The CDR3 runs 15 residues. Germline loops: CDR1 LNHDA, CDR2 SQIVND (reference sequence). V lost 3 bases to trimming and J lost 6 bases, with 15 bases between them. CDR3 in amino acids: CASSIDPPTSQPQHF. CDR3 in DNA: TGTGCCAGTAGTATTGACCCACCTACAAGTCAGCCCCAGCATTTT.

The gene calls are TRBV10-2 and TRBJ1-1; D not certain. The CDR3 consists of 13 residues. V gave up 4 bases and J gave up 5 bases, with 11 bases separating them. CDR1 is WSHSY, CDR2 SAAADI, per germline. The CDR3 DNA reads TGCGCCAGCAGTGGTTCGGGGATGACTGAAGCTTTCTTT. It specifies CASSGSGMTEAFF.

The chain uses TRBV30 and TRBJ2-5; 11 bases map to TRBD1. CDR1 GTSNPN and CDR2 SVGIG come from the germline V gene (reference sequence). The CDR3 consists of 17 residues. V gave up 2 bases and J gave up 4 bases; unmatched junction bases: 12. The CDR3 sequence: CAWSLTYGTGGGETQYF. DNA of the CDR3: TGTGCCTGGAGTCTAACCTACGGGACAGGGGGAGGAGAGACCCAGTACTTC.

Only a few counts were recorded for this clone. The chain joins TRBV2 to TRBJ2-7; possibly TRBD1 for D (5 bases). Germline assignment: CDR1 SNHLY and CDR2 FYNNEI. CDR3 length: 13 residues. V was pared by 0 bases and J by 6 bases, with 9 bases between. The CDR3, as DNA: TGTGCCAGCAGTGAAGCGTGGGGCGGCGAGCAGTACTTC. As protein: CASSEAWGGEQYF.

The genes are TRBV15 and TRBJ1-1, with D hard to call. CDR1 and CDR2 from the germline V gene are LNHNV and YYDKDF (reference sequence). The V end was cut by 8 bases, the J end by 3 bases, with 13 bases between. The CDR3 runs to 13 residues. In DNA form, the CDR3 reads TGTGCCACCTCGGGGTGGGTTTACACTGAAGCTTTCTTT. Translation: CATSGWVYTEAFF.

V is TRBV28 and J is TRBJ2-1, with 9 positions matching TRBD1. Germline lookup yields CDR1 MDHEN and CDR2 SYDVKM. The CDR3 runs 15 residues. V lost 3 bases, J lost 6 bases, and 6 bases stayed unmatched. In DNA, the CDR3 is TGTGCCAGCAGTTTCGGGACAGGGTTCTTCAATGAGCAGTTCTTC. Translation: CASSFGTGFFNEQFF. The whole variable domain, remainder taken from reference TRBV28 and TRBJ2-1, is DVKVTQSSRYLVKRTGEKVFLECVQDMDHENMFWYRQDPGLGLRLIYFSYDVKMKEKGDIPEGYSVSREKKERFSLILESASTNQTSMYLCASSFGTGFFNEQFFGPGTRLTVL.

This clone was counted only a few times. The rearrangement links TRBV27 to TRBJ1-5; D is possibly TRBD1 (5 bases). The length of the CDR3 is 14 residues. V shed 8 bases and J shed 5 bases, with 16 bases lying between them. The V gene's germline CDR1 is MNHEY and CDR2 SMNVEV (reference sequence). CDR3 DNA: TGTGCCAGCGGCGAAGATGGGGCGTATCAGCCCCAGCATTTT. Its protein product is CASGEDGAYQPQHF.

Note on this clone: In the same sample, other DNA sequences code for this CDR3. The rearrangement links TRBV9 to TRBJ2-5; TRBD2 matches at 7 bases. CDR3 length equals 14 residues. CDR1 SGDLS and CDR2 YYNGEE come from the germline V gene. After removal of 2 bases from V and 1 base from J, the junction contained 2 bases not matched to a gene. CDR3 region: CASSVGGTQETQYF. The DNA for the CDR3 is TGTGCCAGCAGCGTCGGGGGGACCCAAGAGACCCAGTACTTC. Full variable domain (outside the CDR3, taken from reference TRBV9 and TRBJ2-5): DSGVTQTPKHLITATGQRVTLRCSPRSGDLSVYWYQQSLDQGLQFLIQYYNGEERAKGNILERFSAQQFPDLHSELNLSSLELGDSALYFCASSVGGTQETQYFGPGTRLLVL.

The chain recombines TRBV5-1 with TRBJ1-2; D not certain. The germline V and J ends were trimmed by 4 bases and 6 bases, with 16 bases remaining between them. This CDR3 has 14 residues. Germline V gene lookup returns CDR1 SGHRS and CDR2 YFSETQ. CDR3 amino acids: CASSDRSVGDGYTF. The CDR3 DNA is TGCGCCAGCAGCGACCGCAGCGTCGGGGATGGCTACACCTTC.

V gene TRBV29-1 combines with J gene TRBJ2-1, with D perhaps assigned TRBD1 or TRBD2 (5 bases each). The CDR3 consists of 14 residues. The V gene's germline CDR1 is SQVTM and CDR2 ANQGSEA. Trimming cost V 2 bases and J 11 bases, with 19 bases left between them. The CDR3 spells CSVEPGPRPDKQFF. Here the CDR3 DNA reads TGCAGCGTTGAACCGGGACCGCGCCCCGACAAGCAGTTCTTC.

The CDR3 sequence is CSVAPGGSNQPQHF. The CDR3 nucleotides are TGCAGCGTTGCTCCAGGGGGGAGCAATCAGCCCCAGCATTTT. The rearrangement links TRBV29-1 to TRBJ1-5; 7 nucleotides match TRBD1. The germline CDR1 and CDR2 sequences are SQVTM and ANQGSEA. The CDR3 has 14 amino acids. V dropped 4 bases and J dropped 1; count of bases not matched to a gene: 4.

The chain employs TRBV12-2 and TRBJ2-1; TRBD2, as called in the table, went unchecked against the DNA. TRBV12-2 has pseudogene status. There are 11 residues in the CDR3. The CDR3, as DNA: TGTGCAAGTTCCCGAGGCGATGAGCAGTTCTTC. It codes for CASSRGDEQFF.

The J gene is TRBJ2-7, the V gene TRBV11-2, with unresolved D. The CDR3 is 15 amino acids. Trimming stripped 7 bases from V and 0 bases from J, with 16 bases between. The V gene's germline CDR1 is SGHAT and CDR2 FQNNGV. The CDR3 DNA follows: TGTGCCAGCACCCCAGAGGCCATTCCCTCCTACGAGCAGTACTTC. It translates to CASTPEAIPSYEQYF.

This clone has only a few counts. The V call is TRBV7-8, the J call TRBJ2-7, with 12 bases lining up with TRBD1. This CDR3 has 17 amino acids. Germline loops: CDR1 SGHVS, CDR2 FQNEAQ. V dropped 2 bases and J dropped 4; count of bases not matched to a gene: 9. As DNA, the CDR3 is TGTGCCAGCAGCTTAACGAGGGACAGGGGGCGGCGGTACGAGCAGTACTTC. This translates into CASSLTRDRGRRYEQYF. The whole variable domain, filled in from reference TRBV7-8 and TRBJ2-7, reads GAGVSQSPRYKVAKRGQDVALRCDPISGHVSLFWYQQALGQGPEFLTYFQNEAQLDKSGLPSDRFFAERPEGSVSTLKIQRTQQEDSAVYLCASSLTRDRGRRYEQYFGPGTRLTVT.

This clone was recorded once. This chain links TRBV30 with TRBJ2-2; 12 positions agree with TRBD2. This CDR3 is 15 amino acids long. V shed 3 bases, J shed 5 bases, and the junction held 4 bases outside the gene matches. CDR1 is GTSNPN, CDR2 SVGIG, per germline (reference sequence). The CDR3 DNA sequence: TGTGCCTGGAGGCGACTAGCGGGAGTTACCGGGGAGCTGTTTTTT. Translation gives CAWRRLAGVTGELFF.

The CDR3 DNA reads TGTGCCAGCTCACCCTTCGTAGCGGGAGATTACAATGAGCAGTTCTTC. Protein sequence: CASSPFVAGDYNEQFF. The V call is TRBV18, the J call TRBJ2-1; 9 nucleotides match TRBD2. Trimming took 3 bases from V and 4 from J; bases not matched to a gene: 7. Looked up from germline, CDR1 is KGHSH and CDR2 is LQKENI. CDR3 length: 16 residues.

This chain links TRBV4-1 with TRBJ2-7; D gene unclear. From germline, CDR1 is MGHRA and CDR2 YSYEKL. V was pared by 2 bases and J by 4 bases, with 12 bases between. The CDR3 runs 14 residues. DNA for the CDR3: TGCGCCAGCAGCCAATTAGTAATCGGGTACGAGCAGTACTTC. It encodes CASSQLVIGYEQYF.

The rearrangement joins TRBV29-1 to TRBJ2-1, with a tentative D call TRBD2 (5 bases). With 7 bases removed from V and 1 base from J, the gap between germline ends came to 14 bases. Germline V gives CDR1 SQVTM, CDR2 ANQGSEA. The CDR3 has 14 residues. The DNA for the CDR3 is TGCAGCGGGAAAAGGACGGGGTCCTACAATGAGCAGTTCTTC. It yields the protein CSGKRTGSYNEQFF.

The chain recombines TRBV2 with TRBJ2-2; perhaps TRBD2 as D (6 bases). Germline values: CDR1 SNHLY, CDR2 FYNNEI. The CDR3 runs 15 residues. With 1 base removed from V and 7 bases from J, the gap between germline ends came to 13 bases. CDR3 DNA: TGTGCCAGCAGTGAAGAGACTAGATTCGGCGGGGAGCTGTTTTTT. Amino acid sequence: CASSEETRFGGELFF.

In this sample, this clone turned up a few times. The chain joins TRBV11-1 to TRBJ1-2; the D is unclear. The CDR3 covers 15 residues. Germline V gene lookup returns CDR1 SGHAT and CDR2 FQDESV (reference sequence). The V end was cut by 3 bases, the J end by 2 bases, with 13 bases between. The CDR3 DNA follows: TGTGCCAGCAGCTTCAACGGGGTCACGAACTATGGCTACACCTTC. It translates to CASSFNGVTNYGYTF.

This clone has just one count. V is TRBV2 and J is TRBJ1-2; D unresolved. Trimming stripped 3 bases from V and 4 bases from J, with 21 bases between. CDR1 is SNHLY, CDR2 FYNNEI, per germline. The CDR3 extends over 17 amino acids. For the CDR3, the DNA is TGTGCCAGCAGTGACTCAATACGTAGGGAGGATGGCTATGGCTACACCTTC. It yields the protein CASSDSIRREDGYGYTF.

Worth noting for this clone: This sample includes further DNA sequences coding for the same CDR3. The chain has TRBV29-1 and TRBJ2-2; TRBD1 agrees at 8 bases. This CDR3 comprises 13 residues. Losses at the gene ends were 3 bases for V and 3 bases for J; bases not matched to a gene: 0. The germline CDR1 and CDR2 sequences are SQVTM and ANQGSEA. The chain's CDR3 is CSVDRGHTGELFF. The DNA for the CDR3 is TGCAGCGTTGACAGGGGGCACACCGGGGAGCTGTTTTTT.

The chain recombines TRBV20-1 with TRBJ1-1; D is undetermined. The CDR3 consists of 11 residues. Trimming cost V 4 bases and J 6 bases, with 9 bases left between them. Germline V gives CDR1 DFQATT, CDR2 SNEGSKA (reference sequence). The CDR3 coding sequence is TGCAGTGCTAAAGGTTACCCTGAAGCTTTCTTT. It specifies CSAKGYPEAFF.

This chain connects TRBV6-6 to TRBJ1-1, with D possibly TRBD1 on 5 matching bases. The CDR3 has 15 residues. Germline assignment: CDR1 MNHNY and CDR2 SVGAGI (reference sequence). The V and J ends lost 6 bases and 4 bases respectively, with 18 bases between them. The CDR3 nucleotides are TGTGCCAGCAGAAACACCCGGGACCAAAGCACTGAAGCTTTCTTT. Translating gives CASRNTRDQSTEAFF.

This clone was recorded a few times. The DNA for the CDR3 is TGTGCCAGCAGGTCTCGTGCAACTAATGAAAAACTGTTTTTT. Its protein is CASRSRATNEKLFF. The chain links TRBV2 to TRBJ1-4; D gene uncertain. Germline V gene lookup returns CDR1 SNHLY and CDR2 FYNNEI. The V end lost 6 bases, the J end lost 0 bases, and 8 bases lay between the germline ends. The CDR3 extends over 14 amino acids.

This clone was counted between two and nine times. The chain joins TRBV7-9 to TRBJ1-2; D is ambiguous. The germline CDR1 and CDR2 sequences are SEHNR and FQNEAQ (reference sequence). CDR3 size: 12 residues. Trimming took off 6 bases at V and 6 bases at J, with 11 bases between the two ends. The CDR3 sequence is CASSFVIDGYTF. The CDR3 DNA is TGTGCCAGCAGTTTCGTAATAGATGGCTACACCTTC. The full variable domain, rest sourced from reference TRBV7-9 and TRBJ1-2, is DTGVSQNPRHKITKRGQNVTFRCDPISEHNRLYWYRQTLGQGPEFLTYFQNEAQLEKSRLLSDRFSAERPKGSFSTLEIQRTEQGDSAMYLCASSFVIDGYTFGSGTRLTVV.

The rearrangement links TRBV10-1 to TRBJ2-7; 9 nucleotides match TRBD1. CDR1 is WNHNN, CDR2 SYGVQD, per germline (reference sequence). Losses at the gene ends were 9 bases for V and 2 bases for J; bases not matched to a gene: 2. The CDR3 covers 12 residues. DNA for the CDR3: TGCGCCAGTACAGGGGGCCCCTACGAGCAGTACTTC. Amino acid sequence: CASTGGPYEQYF.

V usage is TRBV2 and J usage is TRBJ2-3; 8 nucleotides match TRBD2. The germline V gene has CDR1 SNHLY and CDR2 FYNNEI. Trimming at V came to 6 bases and at J to 6 bases, leaving 8 bases not matched to a gene. This CDR3 has 14 amino acids. In DNA form, the CDR3 reads TGTGCCAGCAGAGAGCGGGAGCTGATGGATACGCAGTATTTT. Translating it yields CASRERELMDTQYF.

This chain uses TRBV4-1 with TRBJ2-1; 8 bases align to TRBD1. Unmatched junction bases numbered 7, after V lost 4 bases and J lost 2 bases. CDR1 is MGHRA and CDR2 is YSYEKL in the germline V gene. The CDR3 is 16 amino acids. CDR3 nucleotides: TGCGCCAGCAGCCGGACAGGGAAGCACCCCTACAATGAGCAGTTCTTC. As protein: CASSRTGKHPYNEQFF.